This T cell receptor beta chain was documented in a study of CD8 T cells in Susac syndrome. This clonotype was counted once. RNA, at roughly 0.45 to 1 ug, was reverse transcribed with random hexamers. By means of immunoSEQ multiplex PCR, TCR beta CDR3 spanning 54 Vbeta and 13 Jbeta underwent amplification. TCRdb re-called the immunoSEQ multiplex PCR reads through MiXCR, storing one row per CDR3 protein. The sample has about 90,000 distinct CDR3 sequences; about 93% are singletons. The V gene's germline CDR1 is SGHRS and CDR2 YFSETQ. The junction had 7 bases not matched to a gene; V was cut back by 5 bases and J by 4 bases. The CDR3 totals 15 residues.

The V and J genes are TRBV5-1 and TRBJ2-3; TRBD2 matches 10 bases. This clonotype was obtained from a human donor in good health. Specimen: CD8+ T cells from PBMCs. In nucleotides, the CDR3 is TGCGCCAGCAGGCCCGCTAGCGGGGGTGCAGATACGCAGTATTTT. It translates to CASRPASGGADTQYF.